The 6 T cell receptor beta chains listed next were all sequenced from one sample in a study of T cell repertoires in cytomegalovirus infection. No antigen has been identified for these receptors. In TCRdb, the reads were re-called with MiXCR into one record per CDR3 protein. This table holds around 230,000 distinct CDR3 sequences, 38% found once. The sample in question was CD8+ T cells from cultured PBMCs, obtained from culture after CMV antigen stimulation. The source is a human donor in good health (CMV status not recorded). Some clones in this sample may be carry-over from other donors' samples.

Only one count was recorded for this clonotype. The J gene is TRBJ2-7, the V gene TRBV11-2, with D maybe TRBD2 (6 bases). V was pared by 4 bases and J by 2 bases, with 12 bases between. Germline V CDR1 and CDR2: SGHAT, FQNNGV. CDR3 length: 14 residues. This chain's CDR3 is CASSSAGTPYEQYF. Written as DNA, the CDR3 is TGTGCCAGCAGCTCCGCGGGGACTCCCTACGAGCAGTACTTC.

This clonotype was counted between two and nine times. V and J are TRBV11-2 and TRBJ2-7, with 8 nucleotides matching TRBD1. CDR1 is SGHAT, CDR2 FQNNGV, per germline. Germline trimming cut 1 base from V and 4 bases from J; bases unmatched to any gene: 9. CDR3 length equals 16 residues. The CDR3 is CASSLVTWDRNYEQYF. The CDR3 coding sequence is TGTGCCAGCAGCTTAGTCACCTGGGACAGGAATTACGAGCAGTACTTC.

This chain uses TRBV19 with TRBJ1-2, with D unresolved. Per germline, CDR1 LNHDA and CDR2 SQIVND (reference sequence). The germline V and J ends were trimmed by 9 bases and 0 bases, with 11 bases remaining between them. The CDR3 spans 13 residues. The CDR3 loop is CASQEASNYGYTF. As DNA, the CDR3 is TGTGCCAGCCAAGAGGCTTCTAACTATGGCTACACCTTC.

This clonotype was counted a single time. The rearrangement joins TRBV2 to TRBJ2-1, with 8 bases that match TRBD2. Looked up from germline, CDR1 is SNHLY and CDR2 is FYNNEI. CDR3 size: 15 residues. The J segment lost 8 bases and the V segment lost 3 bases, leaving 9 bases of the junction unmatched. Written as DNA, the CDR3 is TGTGCCAGCAGTGATTCCCAGCGGGGGTTGGATGAGCAGTTCTTC. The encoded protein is CASSDSQRGLDEQFF. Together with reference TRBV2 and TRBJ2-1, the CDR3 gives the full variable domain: EPEVTQTPSHQVTQMGQEVILRCVPISNHLYFYWYRQILGQKVEFLVSFYNNEISEKSEIFDDQFSVERPDGSNFTLKIRSTKLEDSAMYFCASSDSQRGLDEQFFGPGTRLTVL.

The CDR3 DNA reads as TGTGCCAGCAGCTGTAGCGGAGGTGCGGCAGAGACCCAGTACTTC. Its translation: CASSCSGGAAETQYF. The chain links TRBV7-3 to TRBJ2-5; D perhaps matches TRBD2 (6 bases). Trimming cost V 4 bases and J 4 bases, with 16 bases left between them. The CDR3 is made up of 15 amino acids. Germline CDR1 and CDR2: SGHTA and FQGTGA.

CDR3 sequence (DNA): TGTGCCAGCAGTTTATCACCAGGGTACTCCTACAATGAGCAGTTCTTC. This translates into CASSLSPGYSYNEQFF. The chain has TRBV27 and TRBJ2-1; a weak D match, TRBD1 (5 bases). V lost 0 bases and J lost 0, with 9 bases in between. This CDR3 contains 16 residues. CDR1 is MNHEY, CDR2 SMNVEV, per germline (reference sequence).